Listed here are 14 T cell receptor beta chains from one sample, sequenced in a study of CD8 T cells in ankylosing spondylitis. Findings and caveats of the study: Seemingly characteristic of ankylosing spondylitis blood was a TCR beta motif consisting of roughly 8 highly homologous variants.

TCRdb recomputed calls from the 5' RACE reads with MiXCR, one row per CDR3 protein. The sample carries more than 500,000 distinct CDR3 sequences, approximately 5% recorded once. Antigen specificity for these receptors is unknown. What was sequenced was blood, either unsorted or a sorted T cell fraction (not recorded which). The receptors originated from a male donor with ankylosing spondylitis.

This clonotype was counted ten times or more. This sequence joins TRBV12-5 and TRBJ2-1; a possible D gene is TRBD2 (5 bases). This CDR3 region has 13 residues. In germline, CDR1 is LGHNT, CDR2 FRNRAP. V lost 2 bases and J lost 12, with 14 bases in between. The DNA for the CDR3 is TGTGCTAGTGGTTTGTCGGACTCACATCCGCAGTTCTTC. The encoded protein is CASGLSDSHPQFF.

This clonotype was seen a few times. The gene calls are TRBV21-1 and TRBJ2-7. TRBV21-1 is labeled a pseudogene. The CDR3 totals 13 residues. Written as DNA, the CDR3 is TGTGCCAGCACCCAAACAGCTTCCTACGAGCAGTACTTC. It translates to CASTQTASYEQYF.

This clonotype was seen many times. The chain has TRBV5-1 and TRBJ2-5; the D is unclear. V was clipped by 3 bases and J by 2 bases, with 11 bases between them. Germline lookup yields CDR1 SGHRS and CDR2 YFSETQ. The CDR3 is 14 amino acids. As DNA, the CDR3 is TGCGCCAGCAGCTCGGTCGATGGGCAAGAGACCCAGTACTTC. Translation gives CASSSVDGQETQYF.

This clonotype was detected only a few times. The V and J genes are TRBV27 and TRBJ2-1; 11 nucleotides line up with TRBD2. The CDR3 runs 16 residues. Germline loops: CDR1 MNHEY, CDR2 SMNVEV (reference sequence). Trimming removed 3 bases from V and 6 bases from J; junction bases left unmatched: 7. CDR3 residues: CASSFRLAGTGNEQFF. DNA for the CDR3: TGTGCCAGCAGTTTTAGACTAGCGGGGACAGGCAATGAGCAGTTCTTC.

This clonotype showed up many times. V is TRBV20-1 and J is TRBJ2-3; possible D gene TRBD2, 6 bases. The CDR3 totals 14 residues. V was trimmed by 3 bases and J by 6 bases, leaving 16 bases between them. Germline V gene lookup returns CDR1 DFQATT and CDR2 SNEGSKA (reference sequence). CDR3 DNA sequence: TGCAGTGCTAGGGTGGTTCGGGGGTCCGATACGCAGTATTTT. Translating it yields CSARVVRGSDTQYF.

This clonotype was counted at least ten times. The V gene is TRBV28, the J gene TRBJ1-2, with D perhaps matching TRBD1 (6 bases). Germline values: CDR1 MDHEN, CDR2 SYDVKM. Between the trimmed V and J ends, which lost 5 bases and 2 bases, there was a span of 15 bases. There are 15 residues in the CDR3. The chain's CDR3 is CASSPAGTPNYGYTF. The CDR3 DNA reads TGTGCCAGCAGTCCTGCCGGGACACCAAACTATGGCTACACCTTC.

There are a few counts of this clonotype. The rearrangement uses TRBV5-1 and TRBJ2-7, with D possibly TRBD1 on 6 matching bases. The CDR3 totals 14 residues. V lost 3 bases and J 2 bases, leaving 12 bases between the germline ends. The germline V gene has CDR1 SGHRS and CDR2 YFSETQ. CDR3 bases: TGCGCCAGCAGCTGGGGGCGGGTGGCCTACGAGCAGTACTTC. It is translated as CASSWGRVAYEQYF. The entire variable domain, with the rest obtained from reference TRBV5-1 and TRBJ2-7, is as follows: KAGVTQTPRYLIKTRGQQVTLSCSPISGHRSVSWYQQTPGQGLQFLFEYFSETQRNKGNFPGRFSGRQFSNSRSEMNVSTLELGDSALYLCASSWGRVAYEQYFGPGTRLTVT.

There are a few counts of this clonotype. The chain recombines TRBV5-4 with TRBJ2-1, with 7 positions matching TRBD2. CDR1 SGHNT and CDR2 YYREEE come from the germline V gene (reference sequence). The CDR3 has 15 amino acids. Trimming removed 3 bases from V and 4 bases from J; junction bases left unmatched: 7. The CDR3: CASSYDRDYYNEQFF. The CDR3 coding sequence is TGTGCCAGCAGCTATGACCGGGACTATTACAATGAGCAGTTCTTC.

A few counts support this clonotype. The CDR3 region is CASSPPGIDTQYF. CDR3 sequence (DNA): TGTGCCAGCTCACCACCGGGGATAGATACGCAGTATTTT. The chain combines TRBV18 with TRBJ2-3; D is ambiguous. The germline V gene encodes CDR1 KGHSH and CDR2 LQKENI. The length of the CDR3 is 13 residues. Trimming left V 0 bases short and J 5 bases short, with 6 bases between.

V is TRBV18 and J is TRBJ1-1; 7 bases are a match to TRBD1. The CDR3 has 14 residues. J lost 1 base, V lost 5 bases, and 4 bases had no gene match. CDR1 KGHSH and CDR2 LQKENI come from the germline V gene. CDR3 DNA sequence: TGTGCCAGCTCATTCACAGGGGAGAACACTGAAGCTTTCTTT. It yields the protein CASSFTGENTEAFF.

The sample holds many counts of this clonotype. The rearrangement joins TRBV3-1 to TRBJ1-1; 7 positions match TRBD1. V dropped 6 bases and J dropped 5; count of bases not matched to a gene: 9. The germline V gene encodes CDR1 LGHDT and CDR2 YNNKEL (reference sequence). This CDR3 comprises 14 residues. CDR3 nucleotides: TGTGCCAGCAGTAAACCGGGACAGATAACTGAAGCTTTCTTT. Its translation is CASSKPGQITEAFF.

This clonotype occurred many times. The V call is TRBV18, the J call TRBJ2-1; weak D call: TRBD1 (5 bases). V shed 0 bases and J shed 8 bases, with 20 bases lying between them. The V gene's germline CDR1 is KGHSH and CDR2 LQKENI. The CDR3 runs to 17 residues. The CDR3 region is CASSPPSSNYLGDEQFF. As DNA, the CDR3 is TGTGCCAGCTCACCACCCAGCTCTAACTACCTAGGGGATGAGCAGTTCTTC.

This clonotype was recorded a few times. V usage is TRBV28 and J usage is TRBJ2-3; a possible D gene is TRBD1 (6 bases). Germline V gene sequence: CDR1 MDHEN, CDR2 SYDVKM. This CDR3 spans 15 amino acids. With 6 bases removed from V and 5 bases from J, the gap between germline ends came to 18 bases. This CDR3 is CASSPDSPPKDTQYF. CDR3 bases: TGTGCCAGCAGCCCGGACAGCCCCCCGAAAGATACGCAGTATTTT.

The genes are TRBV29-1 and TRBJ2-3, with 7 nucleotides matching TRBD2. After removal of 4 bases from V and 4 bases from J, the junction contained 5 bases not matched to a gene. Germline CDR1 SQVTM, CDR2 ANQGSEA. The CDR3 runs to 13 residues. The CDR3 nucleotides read TGCAGCGTTGTAGAGGGAGGGCCAGATACGCAGTATTTT. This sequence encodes CSVVEGGPDTQYF.